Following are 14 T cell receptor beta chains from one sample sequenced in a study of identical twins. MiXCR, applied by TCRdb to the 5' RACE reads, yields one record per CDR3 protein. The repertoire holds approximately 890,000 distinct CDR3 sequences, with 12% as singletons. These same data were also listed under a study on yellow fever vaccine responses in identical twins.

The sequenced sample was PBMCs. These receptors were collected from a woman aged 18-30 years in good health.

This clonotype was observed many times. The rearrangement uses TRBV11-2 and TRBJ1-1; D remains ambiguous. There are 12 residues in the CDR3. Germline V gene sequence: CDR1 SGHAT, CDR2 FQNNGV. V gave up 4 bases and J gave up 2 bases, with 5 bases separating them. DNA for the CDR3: TGTGCCAGCAGCTCCTATAACACTGAAGCTTTCTTT. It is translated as CASSSYNTEAFF.

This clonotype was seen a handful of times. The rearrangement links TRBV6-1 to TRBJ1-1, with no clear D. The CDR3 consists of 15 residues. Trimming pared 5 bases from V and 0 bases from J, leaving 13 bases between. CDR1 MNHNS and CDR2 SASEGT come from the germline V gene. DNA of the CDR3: TGTGCCAGCAGTACCGTGTTACGGATGAACACTGAAGCTTTCTTT. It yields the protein CASSTVLRMNTEAFF.

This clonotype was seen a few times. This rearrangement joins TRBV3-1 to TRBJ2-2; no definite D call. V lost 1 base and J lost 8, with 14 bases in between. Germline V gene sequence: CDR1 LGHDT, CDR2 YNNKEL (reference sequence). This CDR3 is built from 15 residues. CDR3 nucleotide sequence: TGTGCCAGCAGCCAAGTTATAGGGCTCGGAGGGGAGCTGTTTTTT. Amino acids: CASSQVIGLGGELFF.

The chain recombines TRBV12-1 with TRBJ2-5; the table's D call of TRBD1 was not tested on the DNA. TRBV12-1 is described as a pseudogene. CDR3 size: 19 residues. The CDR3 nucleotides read TGTGCCAGCAGCTTTGTATCCCCCCTAGCTCGACTTCCTCTGGAGACCCAGTACTTC. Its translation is CASSFVSPLARLPLETQYF.

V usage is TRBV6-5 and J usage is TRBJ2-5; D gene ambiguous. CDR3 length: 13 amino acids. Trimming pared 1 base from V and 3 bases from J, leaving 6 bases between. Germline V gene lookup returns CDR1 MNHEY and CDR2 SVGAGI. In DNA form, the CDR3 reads TGTGCCAGCAGTTACTGGGGTAAAGAGACCCAGTACTTC. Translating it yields CASSYWGKETQYF.

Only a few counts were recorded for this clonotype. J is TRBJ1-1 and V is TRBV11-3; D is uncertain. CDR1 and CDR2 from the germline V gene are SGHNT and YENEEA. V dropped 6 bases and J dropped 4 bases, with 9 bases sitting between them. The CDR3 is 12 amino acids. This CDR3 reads CASRRAGTEAFF. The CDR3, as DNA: TGTGCCAGCAGAAGAGCGGGCACTGAAGCTTTCTTT.

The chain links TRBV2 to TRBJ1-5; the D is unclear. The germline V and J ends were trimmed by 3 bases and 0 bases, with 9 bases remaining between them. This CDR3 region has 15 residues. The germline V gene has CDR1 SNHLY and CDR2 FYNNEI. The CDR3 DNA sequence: TGTGCCAGCAGTGATTGGGTTAATAGCAATCAGCCCCAGCATTTT. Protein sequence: CASSDWVNSNQPQHF.

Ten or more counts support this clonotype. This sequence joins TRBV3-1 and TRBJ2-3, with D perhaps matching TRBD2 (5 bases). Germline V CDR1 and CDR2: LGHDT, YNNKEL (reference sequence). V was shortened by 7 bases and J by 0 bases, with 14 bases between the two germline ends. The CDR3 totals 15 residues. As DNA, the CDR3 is TGTGCCAGCACACCCAGCGGAATTAGCACAGATACGCAGTATTTT. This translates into CASTPSGISTDTQYF.

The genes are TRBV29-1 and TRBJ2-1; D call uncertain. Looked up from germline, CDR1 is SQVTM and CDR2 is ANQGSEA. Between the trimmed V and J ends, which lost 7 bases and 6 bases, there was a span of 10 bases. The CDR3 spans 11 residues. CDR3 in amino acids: CSAGQANEQFF. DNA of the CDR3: TGCAGCGCTGGGCAGGCCAATGAGCAGTTCTTC.

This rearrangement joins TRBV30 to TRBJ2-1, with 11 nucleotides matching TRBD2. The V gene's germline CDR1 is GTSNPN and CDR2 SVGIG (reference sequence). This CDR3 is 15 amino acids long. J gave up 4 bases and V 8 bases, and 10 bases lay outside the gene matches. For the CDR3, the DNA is TGTGCCAGAATAGTAGCGGGGGGGCATTACAATGAGCAGTTCTTC. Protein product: CARIVAGGHYNEQFF.

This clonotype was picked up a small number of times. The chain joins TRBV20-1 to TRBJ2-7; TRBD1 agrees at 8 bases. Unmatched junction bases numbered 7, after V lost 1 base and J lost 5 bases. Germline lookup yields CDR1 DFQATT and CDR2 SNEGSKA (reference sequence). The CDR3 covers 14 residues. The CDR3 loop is CSARAGQGGDEQYF. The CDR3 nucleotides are TGCAGTGCTAGAGCAGGACAGGGTGGCGACGAGCAGTACTTC.

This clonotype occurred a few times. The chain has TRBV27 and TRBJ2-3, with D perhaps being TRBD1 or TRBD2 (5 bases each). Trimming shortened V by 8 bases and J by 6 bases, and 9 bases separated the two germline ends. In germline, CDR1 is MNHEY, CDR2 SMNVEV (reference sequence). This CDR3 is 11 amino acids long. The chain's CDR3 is CASGEGDTQYF. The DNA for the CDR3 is TGTGCCAGCGGTGAGGGGGATACGCAGTATTTT.

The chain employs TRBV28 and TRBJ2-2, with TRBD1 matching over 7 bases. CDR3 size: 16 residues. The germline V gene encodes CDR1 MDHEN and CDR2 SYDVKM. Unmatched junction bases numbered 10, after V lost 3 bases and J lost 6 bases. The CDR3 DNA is TGTGCCAGCAGTTTTAGGTACAGGGGACCTCCCGGGGAGCTGTTTTTT. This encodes CASSFRYRGPPGELFF.

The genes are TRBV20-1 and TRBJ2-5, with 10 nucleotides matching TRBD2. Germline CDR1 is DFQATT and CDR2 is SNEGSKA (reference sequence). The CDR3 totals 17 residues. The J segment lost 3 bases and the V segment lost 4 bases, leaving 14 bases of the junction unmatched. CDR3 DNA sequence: TGCAGTGCTACCCCTAGGGTAACTAGCGGGGTCAAAGAGACCCAGTACTTC. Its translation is CSATPRVTSGVKETQYF.